These 28 T cell receptor beta chains came from one sample sequenced in a study of Graves' ophthalmopathy and Graves' hyperthyroidism. Amplification from RNA transcripts yielded the TCR beta CDR3 regions. The authors performed first-round RT-PCR with HTBI primers and then a second-round multiplex PCR. TCRdb independently ran MiXCR on the multiplex PCR reads; one entry per CDR3 protein. There are over a million distinct CDR3 sequences in the sample; about 38% occur only once, and around 10% lies in the top ten. The source material was peripheral blood or thyroid tissue (not recorded which). The receptors shown here come from an adult man with Graves' hyperthyroidism.

There are many counts of this clonotype. This chain links TRBV4-3 with TRBJ1-2; possible D gene TRBD1, 6 bases. This CDR3 contains 14 residues. The V and J ends lost 3 bases and 1 base respectively, with 9 bases between them. CDR1 is LGHNA and CDR2 is YSLEER in the germline V gene. CDR3 bases: TGCGCCAGCAGCCACCGGGACAATAACTATGGCTACACCTTC. Amino acids: CASSHRDNNYGYTF.

This chain joins TRBV20-1 and TRBJ1-5; 7 bases map to TRBD1. With V trimmed by 4 bases and J by 0 bases, 6 bases remained unmatched. This CDR3 comprises 15 residues. Germline V CDR1 and CDR2: DFQATT, SNEGSKA (reference sequence). The chain's CDR3 is CSATGQRYSNQPQHF. The CDR3 DNA follows: TGCAGTGCTACGGGACAGAGGTATAGCAATCAGCCCCAGCATTTT.

This clonotype was detected only once. The CDR3 DNA reads TGTGCCAGCGACAGGACCCGGGGGCTGTTTTTT. This encodes CASDRTRGLFF. V gene TRBV10-3 combines with J gene TRBJ2-2; TRBD1 might be the D (6 bases). Trimming cost V 10 bases and J 13 bases, with 16 bases left between them. Looked up from germline, CDR1 is ENHRY and CDR2 is SYGVKD. The CDR3 runs 11 residues.

The gene calls are TRBV4-1 and TRBJ2-6, with TRBD1 as a possible D gene (6 bases). Trimming pared 6 bases from V and 0 bases from J, leaving 12 bases between. From germline, CDR1 is MGHRA and CDR2 YSYEKL. The CDR3 extends over 16 amino acids. The CDR3 protein is CASRPDSVSGANVLTF. CDR3 sequence (DNA): TGCGCCAGCAGACCGGACAGTGTCTCTGGGGCCAACGTCCTGACTTTC.

J is TRBJ1-1 and V is TRBV10-3; D is perhaps TRBD1 (6 bases). Germline V gives CDR1 ENHRY, CDR2 SYGVKD. The V and J ends lost 2 bases and 5 bases respectively, with 12 bases between them. The CDR3 has 14 amino acids. Written as DNA, the CDR3 is TGTGCCATCAGTGAGACAGGGAGGATGACTGAAGCTTTCTTT. The encoded protein is CAISETGRMTEAFF.

The chain uses TRBV7-2 and TRBJ1-2; the D gene is possibly TRBD1 (5 bases). V was shortened by 5 bases and J by 8 bases, with 18 bases between the two germline ends. CDR1 and CDR2 (germline): SGHTA, FQGNSA. CDR3 size: 14 residues. DNA of the CDR3: TGTGCCAGCAGCAACGCCGGGACTCGTATGGGCTACACCTTC. Translating gives CASSNAGTRMGYTF.

CDR3 in amino acids: CASSPIDTPHSYEQYF. As DNA, the CDR3 is TGTGCCAGCTCACCCATCGACACTCCCCACTCCTACGAGCAGTACTTC. The J gene is TRBJ2-7, the V gene TRBV18; D gene uncertain. Germline values: CDR1 KGHSH, CDR2 LQKENI. The CDR3 totals 16 residues. V dropped 3 bases and J dropped 0 bases, with 15 bases sitting between them.

This clonotype was counted a few times. One base away lies a much larger clone, so this may be a sequencing read error. Written as DNA, the CDR3 is TGTGCCAGCACCATCGATAACAATCAGCCCCAGCATTTT. The encoded protein is CASTIDNNQPQHF. V is TRBV6-6 and J is TRBJ1-5; no clear D gene. V was pared by 7 bases and J by 3 bases, with 10 bases between. CDR1 and CDR2 from the germline V gene are MNHNY and SVGAGI (reference sequence). The CDR3 runs 13 residues.

V is TRBV19 and J is TRBJ2-6; D is ambiguous. The CDR3 runs 13 residues. Trimming left V 7 bases short and J 5 bases short, with 9 bases between. Germline loops: CDR1 LNHDA, CDR2 SQIVND (reference sequence). The CDR3 nucleotides read TGTGCCAGTATGAACTACAGGGCCAACGTCCTGACTTTC. It translates to CASMNYRANVLTF.

This clonotype was counted a single time. The V and J genes are TRBV9 and TRBJ2-3; possible D gene TRBD1, 5 bases. CDR3 size: 15 residues. Germline CDR1 and CDR2: SGDLS and YYNGEE. V shed 4 bases and J shed 5 bases, with 17 bases lying between them. This CDR3 is CASSQADSTGDTQYF. CDR3 coding DNA: TGTGCCAGCAGCCAAGCTGATTCAACAGGAGATACGCAGTATTTT.

V and J are TRBV7-2 and TRBJ1-1, with 8 positions matching TRBD1. Germline assignment: CDR1 SGHTA and CDR2 FQGNSA. There are 16 residues in the CDR3. J gave up 11 bases and V 5 bases, and 19 bases lay outside the gene matches. The CDR3, as DNA: TGTGCCAGCAGCCCAGCCACCGCCAGGGGGCGGGGTGTGGCTTTCTTT. Amino acid sequence: CASSPATARGRGVAFF.

V and J are TRBV20-1 and TRBJ2-7; D perhaps matches TRBD1 (7 bases). Germline assignment: CDR1 DFQATT and CDR2 SNEGSKA (reference sequence). Trimming stripped 5 bases from V and 2 bases from J, with 16 bases between. This CDR3 has 14 residues. CDR3 bases: TGCAGTGCTCCAGGGGGGACTGGCGCCTACGAGCAGTACTTC. As protein: CSAPGGTGAYEQYF.

V and J are TRBV7-2 and TRBJ2-3, with D possibly TRBD2 on 5 matching bases. CDR3 length equals 13 residues. Germline CDR1 is SGHTA and CDR2 is FQGNSA. Trimming took off 4 bases at V and 6 bases at J, with 11 bases between the two ends. CDR3 nucleotide sequence: TGTGCCAGCAGCTCCGAAAGGGAGGATACGCAGTATTTT. Residues: CASSSEREDTQYF.

The rearrangement joins TRBV4-2 to TRBJ1-1; tentatively, D is TRBD1 (6 bases). Germline V lookup: CDR1 LGHNA, CDR2 YNFKEQ. V was shortened by 0 bases and J by 6 bases, with 11 bases between the two germline ends. The CDR3 is made up of 14 amino acids. CDR3 loop: CASSQDPGEPEAFF. DNA of the CDR3: TGTGCCAGCAGCCAAGATCCAGGGGAACCTGAAGCTTTCTTT.

As DNA, the CDR3 is TGTGCCAGCAGCTTACAGGGGTTTGAGCAGTTCTTC. Amino acid sequence: CASSLQGFEQFF. V and J are TRBV7-4 and TRBJ2-5; TRBD1 is a possible D gene (6 bases). With the DNA end fitting TRBJ2-1 better, the J assignment may be wrong. Germline CDR1 reads SGHVT; CDR2 reads SQSDAQ. This CDR3 comprises 12 residues.

CDR3 sequence: CASSPRRAGDGNQPQHF. CDR3 bases: TGTGCCAGCAGCCCGCGGCGGGCAGGGGACGGCAATCAGCCCCAGCATTTT. The chain recombines TRBV7-9 with TRBJ1-5; perhaps TRBD1 as D (6 bases). The CDR3 covers 17 residues. V lost 5 bases to trimming and J lost 2 bases, with 19 bases between them. Germline V gene lookup returns CDR1 SEHNR and CDR2 FQNEAQ (reference sequence).

J is TRBJ1-1 and V is TRBV15, with TRBD1 as a possible D gene (5 bases). V was shortened by 8 bases and J by 4 bases, with 20 bases between the two germline ends. Germline lookup yields CDR1 LNHNV and CDR2 YYDKDF (reference sequence). The CDR3 is made up of 15 amino acids. The chain's CDR3 is CATLPGAGRRTEAFF. CDR3 bases: TGTGCCACCCTACCTGGGGCAGGGAGGCGCACTGAAGCTTTCTTT.

This clonotype was seen a handful of times. This chain uses TRBV5-6 with TRBJ1-1; the D is unclear. CDR1 is SGHDT and CDR2 is YYEEEE in the germline V gene. CDR3 length equals 15 residues. V lost 2 bases and J 1 base, leaving 12 bases between the germline ends. CDR3 loop: CASSFWGAGNTEAFF. CDR3 nucleotide sequence: TGTGCCAGCAGCTTTTGGGGAGCGGGGAACACTGAAGCTTTCTTT.

Note on this clonotype: Germline and junction disagree at one end, which may indicate a read error. The gene calls are TRBV7-9 and TRBJ1-4, with unresolved D. The CDR3 spans 19 residues. In germline, CDR1 is SEHNR, CDR2 FQNEAQ (reference sequence). CDR3 in amino acids: CAGSSLGGQSVATNEKLFF. Here the CDR3 DNA reads TGTGCCGGCAGCTCCCTGGGAGGTCAGAGCGTTGCAACTAATGAAAAACTGTTTTTT. The entire variable domain, with the rest obtained from reference TRBV7-9 and TRBJ1-4, is as follows: DTGVSQNPRHKITKRGQNVTFRCDPISEHNRLYWYRQTLGQGPEFLTYFQNEAQLEKSRLLSDRFSAERPKGSFSTLEIQRTEQGDSAMYLCAGSSLGGQSVATNEKLFFGSGTQLSVL.

This chain links TRBV29-1 with TRBJ1-3; D is possibly TRBD1 (5 bases). Germline values: CDR1 SQVTM, CDR2 ANQGSEA. The ends were cut back, 2 bases at V and 8 bases at J, with 16 bases in the middle. There are 14 residues in the CDR3. The CDR3 loop is CSVERGGYGYTIYF. The CDR3 DNA reads TGCAGCGTTGAAAGGGGAGGCTATGGCTACACCATATATTTT.

This clonotype was seen ten or more times. The chain recombines TRBV7-8 with TRBJ1-5; TRBD1 agrees at 9 bases. The germline CDR1 and CDR2 sequences are SGHVS and FQNEAQ. V lost 1 base and J lost 6; bases outside the gene matches: 1. This CDR3 has 14 residues. CDR3 loop: CASSLGDRVQPQHF. The CDR3 coding sequence is TGTGCCAGCAGCTTAGGGGACAGGGTTCAGCCCCAGCATTTT. Based on the CDR3 plus reference TRBV7-8 and TRBJ1-5, the full variable domain is GAGVSQSPRYKVAKRGQDVALRCDPISGHVSLFWYQQALGQGPEFLTYFQNEAQLDKSGLPSDRFFAERPEGSVSTLKIQRTQQEDSAVYLCASSLGDRVQPQHFGDGTRLSIL.

V usage is TRBV20-1 and J usage is TRBJ2-7; the match to TRBD1 covers 10 bases. The CDR3 covers 15 residues. V dropped 2 bases and J dropped 4; count of bases not matched to a gene: 8. The germline V gene encodes CDR1 DFQATT and CDR2 SNEGSKA (reference sequence). The CDR3 spells CSARYPGTGVYEQYF. DNA of the CDR3: TGCAGTGCTAGATACCCGGGGACAGGGGTGTACGAGCAGTACTTC.

The V and J genes are TRBV7-9 and TRBJ1-2; D is uncertain. Trimming stripped 5 bases from V and 4 bases from J, with 14 bases between. The CDR3 covers 14 residues. Germline V CDR1 and CDR2: SEHNR, FQNEAQ (reference sequence). The CDR3 region has the DNA TGTGCCAGCAGCCTGGACTCCACCCCCTATGGCTACACCTTC. This codes for CASSLDSTPYGYTF.

This clonotype was picked up many times. This chain links TRBV20-1 with TRBJ1-4; perhaps TRBD1 as D (5 bases). Looked up from germline, CDR1 is DFQATT and CDR2 is SNEGSKA (reference sequence). Deletions cut 3 bases from V and 6 bases from J, with 11 bases between. The CDR3 is made up of 13 amino acids. The CDR3 DNA sequence: TGCAGTGCTAGGGGGACGGTGGATGAAAAACTGTTTTTT. It encodes CSARGTVDEKLFF.

Many counts were recorded for this clonotype. The CDR3 nucleotides read TGCGCCAGCAGCACGGGACAGGGTGGAGAGACCCAGTACTTC. Residues: CASSTGQGGETQYF. This rearrangement joins TRBV5-1 to TRBJ2-5; 9 bases align to TRBD1. Trimming took 4 bases from V and 4 from J; bases not matched to a gene: 5. The CDR3 totals 14 residues. Germline CDR1 and CDR2: SGHRS and YFSETQ.

This clonotype was seen repeatedly, ten times or more. V is TRBV19 and J is TRBJ2-2; TRBD1 or TRBD2 may be the D gene (5 bases each). Germline V gene sequence: CDR1 LNHDA, CDR2 SQIVND (reference sequence). This CDR3 region has 16 residues. The V gene lost 3 bases and the J gene lost 5 bases, with 16 bases spanning the gap. Written as DNA, the CDR3 is TGTGCCAGTAGTATGGTAGAGGGACGAGGGACCGGGGAGCTGTTTTTT. It translates to CASSMVEGRGTGELFF.

This chain uses TRBV7-9 with TRBJ2-7; D is possibly TRBD1 or TRBD2 (7 bases each). Trimming shortened V by 5 bases and J by 3 bases, and 20 bases separated the two germline ends. The CDR3 contains 16 residues. The germline gives CDR1 SEHNR, CDR2 FQNEAQ (reference sequence). CDR3 sequence reads: CASSRRQGGSGYEQYF. In DNA, the CDR3 is TGTGCCAGCAGCCGAAGACAGGGAGGGAGCGGCTACGAGCAGTACTTC.

V is TRBV20-1 and J is TRBJ1-2; 9 bases are a match to TRBD1. V was pared by 4 bases and J by 5 bases, with 11 bases of the junction left unmatched. The germline gives CDR1 DFQATT, CDR2 SNEGSKA (reference sequence). The CDR3 is made up of 15 amino acids. The CDR3 DNA follows: TGCAGTGCTACTCCGGGACAGGGTTTAGGGTATGGCTACACCTTC. The encoded protein is CSATPGQGLGYGYTF.